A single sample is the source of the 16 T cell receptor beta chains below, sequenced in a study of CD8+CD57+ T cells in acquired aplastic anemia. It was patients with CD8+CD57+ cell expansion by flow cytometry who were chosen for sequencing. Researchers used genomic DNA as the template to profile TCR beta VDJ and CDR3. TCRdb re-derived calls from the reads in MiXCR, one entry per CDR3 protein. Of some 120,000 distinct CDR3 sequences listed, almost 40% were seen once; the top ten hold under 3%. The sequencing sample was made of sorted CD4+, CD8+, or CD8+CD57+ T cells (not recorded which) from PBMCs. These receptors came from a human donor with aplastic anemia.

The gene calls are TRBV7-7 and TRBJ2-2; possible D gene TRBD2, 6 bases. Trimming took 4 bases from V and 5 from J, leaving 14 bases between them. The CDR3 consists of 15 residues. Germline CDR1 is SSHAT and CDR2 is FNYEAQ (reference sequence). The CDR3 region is CASSSPSGSTGELFF. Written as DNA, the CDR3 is TGTGCCAGCAGCTCCCCCAGCGGGTCTACCGGGGAGCTGTTTTTT. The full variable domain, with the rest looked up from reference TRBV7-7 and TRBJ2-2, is GAGVSQSPRYKVTKRGQDVTLRCDPISSHATLYWYQQALGQGPEFLTYFNYEAQPDKSGLPSDRFSAERPEGSISTLTIQRTEQRDSAMYRCASSSPSGSTGELFFGEGSRLTVL.

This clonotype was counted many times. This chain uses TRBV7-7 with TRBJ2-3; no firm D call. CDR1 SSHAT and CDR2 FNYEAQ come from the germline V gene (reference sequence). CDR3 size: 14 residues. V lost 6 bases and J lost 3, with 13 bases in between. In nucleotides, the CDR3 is TGTGCCAGCAGTTCGGGCCTAGTGACAGATACGCAGTATTTT. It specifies CASSSGLVTDTQYF.

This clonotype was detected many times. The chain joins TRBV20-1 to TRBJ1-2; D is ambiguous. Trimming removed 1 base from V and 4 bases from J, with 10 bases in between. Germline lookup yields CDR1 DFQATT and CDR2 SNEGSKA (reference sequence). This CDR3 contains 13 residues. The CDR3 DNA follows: TGCAGTGCTAGAGTCATAGACCGCTATGGCTACACCTTC. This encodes CSARVIDRYGYTF.

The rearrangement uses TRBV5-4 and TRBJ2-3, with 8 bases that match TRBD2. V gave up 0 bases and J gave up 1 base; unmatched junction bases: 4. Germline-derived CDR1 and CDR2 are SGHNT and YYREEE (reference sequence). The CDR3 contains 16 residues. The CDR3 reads CASSLDSGGGTDTQYF. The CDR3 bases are TGTGCCAGCAGCTTGGATTCCGGGGGGGGCACAGATACGCAGTATTTT.

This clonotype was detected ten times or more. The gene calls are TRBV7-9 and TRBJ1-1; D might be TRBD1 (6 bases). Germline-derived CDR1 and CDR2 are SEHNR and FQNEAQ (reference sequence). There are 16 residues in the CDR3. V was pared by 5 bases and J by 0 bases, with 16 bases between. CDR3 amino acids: CASSIPTGLMNTEAFF. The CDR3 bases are TGTGCCAGCAGCATTCCGACAGGACTCATGAACACTGAAGCTTTCTTT.

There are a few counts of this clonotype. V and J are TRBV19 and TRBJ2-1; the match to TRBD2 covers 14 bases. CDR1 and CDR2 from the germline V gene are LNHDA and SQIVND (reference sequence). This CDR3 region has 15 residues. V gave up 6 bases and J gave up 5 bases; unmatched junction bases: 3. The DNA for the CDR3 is TGTGCCAGTAGACGACTAGCGGGAGGGGACAATGAGCAGTTCTTC. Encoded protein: CASRRLAGGDNEQFF.

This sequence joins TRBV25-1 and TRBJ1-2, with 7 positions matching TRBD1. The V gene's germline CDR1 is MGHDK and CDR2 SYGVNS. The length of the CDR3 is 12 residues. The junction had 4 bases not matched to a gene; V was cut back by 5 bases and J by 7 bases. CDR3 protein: CASSSSGGGYTF. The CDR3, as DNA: TGTGCCAGCAGTTCCTCAGGGGGTGGCTACACCTTC.

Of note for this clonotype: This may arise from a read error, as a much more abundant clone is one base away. CDR3 protein: CASSPRIVLSGGQGDTQYF. The CDR3 DNA follows: TGCGCCAGCAGCCCCCGGATCGTTCTTAGCGGGGGCCAAGGGGATACGCAGTATTTT. J is TRBJ2-3 and V is TRBV5-1, with 9 bases matching TRBD2. V was clipped by 4 bases and J by 6 bases; unmatched bases: 21. The CDR3 loop spans 19 amino acids. Germline V lookup: CDR1 SGHRS, CDR2 YFSETQ.

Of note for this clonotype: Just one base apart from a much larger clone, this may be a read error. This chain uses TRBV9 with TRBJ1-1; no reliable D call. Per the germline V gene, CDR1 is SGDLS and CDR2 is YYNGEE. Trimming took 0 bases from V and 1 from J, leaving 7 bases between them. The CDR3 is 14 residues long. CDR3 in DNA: TGTGCCAGCAGCGTAGGACAATGGAACACTGAAGCTTTCTTT. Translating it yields CASSVGQWNTEAFF.

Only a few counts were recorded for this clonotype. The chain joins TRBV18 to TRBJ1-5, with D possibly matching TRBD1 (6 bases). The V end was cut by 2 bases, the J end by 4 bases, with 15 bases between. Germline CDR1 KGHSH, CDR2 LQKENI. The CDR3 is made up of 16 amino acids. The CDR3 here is CASSPGKGGKNQPQHF. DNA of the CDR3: TGTGCCAGCTCACCAGGGAAGGGGGGGAAGAATCAGCCCCAGCATTTT. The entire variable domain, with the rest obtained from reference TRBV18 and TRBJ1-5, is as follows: NAGVMQNPRHLVRRRGQEARLRCSPMKGHSHVYWYRQLPEEGLKFMVYLQKENIIDESGMPKERFSAEFPKEGPSILRIQQVVRGDSAAYFCASSPGKGGKNQPQHFGDGTRLSIL.

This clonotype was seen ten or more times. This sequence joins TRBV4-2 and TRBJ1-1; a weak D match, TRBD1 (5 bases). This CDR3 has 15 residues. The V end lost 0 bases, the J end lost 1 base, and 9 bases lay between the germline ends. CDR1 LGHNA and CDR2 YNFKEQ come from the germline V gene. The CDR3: CASSQDWQGNTEAFF. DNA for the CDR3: TGTGCCAGCAGCCAAGATTGGCAGGGGAACACTGAAGCTTTCTTT.

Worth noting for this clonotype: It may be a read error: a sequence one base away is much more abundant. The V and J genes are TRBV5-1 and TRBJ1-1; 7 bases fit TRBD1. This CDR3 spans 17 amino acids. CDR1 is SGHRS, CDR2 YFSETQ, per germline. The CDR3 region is CASSLETGSGVGTEASF. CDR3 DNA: TGCGCCAGCAGCTTGGAGACAGGGTCCGGGGTTGGCACTGAAGCTTCCTTT.

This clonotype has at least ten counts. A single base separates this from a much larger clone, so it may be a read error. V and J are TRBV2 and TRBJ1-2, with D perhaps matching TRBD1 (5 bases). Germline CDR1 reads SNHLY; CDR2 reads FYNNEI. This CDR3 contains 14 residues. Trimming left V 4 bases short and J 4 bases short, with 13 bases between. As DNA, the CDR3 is TGTGCCAGCAGTGGGGAGGGGCTGCGCTATGGCTACACCTTC. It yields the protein CASSGEGLRYGYTF.

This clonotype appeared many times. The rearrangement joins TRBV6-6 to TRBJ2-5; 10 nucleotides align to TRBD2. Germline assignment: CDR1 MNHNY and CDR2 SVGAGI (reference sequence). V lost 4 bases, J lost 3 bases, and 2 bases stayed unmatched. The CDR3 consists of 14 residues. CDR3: CASSWTSGKETQYF. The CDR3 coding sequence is TGTGCCAGCAGTTGGACTAGCGGAAAAGAGACCCAGTACTTC.

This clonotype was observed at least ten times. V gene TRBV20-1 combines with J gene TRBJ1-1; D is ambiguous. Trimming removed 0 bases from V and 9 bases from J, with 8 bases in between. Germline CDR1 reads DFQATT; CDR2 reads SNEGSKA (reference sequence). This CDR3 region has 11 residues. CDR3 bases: TGCAGTGCTAGAGATAAGAGAAAAGCTTTCTTT. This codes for CSARDKRKAFF.

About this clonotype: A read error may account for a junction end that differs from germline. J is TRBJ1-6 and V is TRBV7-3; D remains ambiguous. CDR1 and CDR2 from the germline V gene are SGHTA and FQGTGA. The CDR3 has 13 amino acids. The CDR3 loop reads CASSSSEGSPLNF. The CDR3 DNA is TGTGCCAGCAGCTCGTCGGAGGGTTCGCCCCTCAACTTT.